This T cell receptor beta chain was recorded in a study of blood T cell repertoires in COVID-19. Study-wide context: Acute and convalescent COVID-19 specimens originated in the United States, Italy and Spain.

The length of the CDR3 is 13 residues. The germline V gene has CDR1 GTSNPN and CDR2 SVGIG (reference sequence). The V end lost 0 bases, the J end lost 8 bases, and 13 bases lay between the germline ends. In the authors' workflow: Reference gene primers were amplified, and this amplification served to estimate nucleated cell counts. Generated by immunoSEQ multiplex PCR, the TCRdb table keeps only in-frame clones and is missing some. Clone size and the V and J calls come from that table; the DNA yielded D and trimming. The repertoire has about 400,000 clones, approximately 90% of them found once; the top ten carry roughly 1.4%.

This clonotype was sampled from a woman aged 30 to 39 with active or convalescent COVID-19. Source material: peripheral blood. V is TRBV30 and J is TRBJ1-2; the D gene is possibly TRBD1 (6 bases). The CDR3 DNA reads TGTGCCTGGAGTGTACAACAGGGATACGGCTACACCTTC. The encoded protein is CAWSVQQGYGYTF.